Below, 25 T cell receptor beta chains from the same sample are listed, as sequenced in a study of T cell responses to AZD1222 COVID-19 vaccine. The data were produced by immunoSEQ multiplex PCR, yet TCRdb's version contains in-frame clones alone and is incomplete. This sample has approximately 150,000 clones, with about 90% found just once. This sample comprised peripheral blood, obtained 28 days after the second dose of the MenACWY control vaccine. The receptor set was obtained from an adult who received the MenACWY meningococcal vaccine as a control.

This clone was observed once. This rearrangement joins TRBV10-3 to TRBJ1-6, with 7 bases matching TRBD1. Looked up from germline, CDR1 is ENHRY and CDR2 is SYGVKD. Trimming at V came to 10 bases and at J to 8 bases, leaving 8 bases not matched to a gene. CDR3 size: 13 residues. CDR3 amino acids: CATQDRDDSPLHF. CDR3 nucleotide sequence: TGTGCCACCCAAGACAGGGATGATTCACCCCTCCACTTT.

J is TRBJ1-2 and V is TRBV7-9, with D unclear. V shed 4 bases and J shed 6 bases, with 12 bases lying between them. Germline V lookup: CDR1 SEHNR, CDR2 FQNEAQ (reference sequence). The CDR3 runs to 13 residues. The CDR3 DNA is TGTGCCAGCAGCTCCTGGGAGGCGGATGGCTACACCTTC. It encodes CASSSWEADGYTF.

The genes are TRBV18 and TRBJ1-2; TRBD1 might be the D (5 bases). This CDR3 contains 15 residues. With 4 bases removed from V and 1 base from J, the gap between germline ends came to 13 bases. Germline loops: CDR1 KGHSH, CDR2 LQKENI. CDR3: CASSLPTEVNYGYTF. For the CDR3, the DNA is TGTGCCAGCTCACTACCGACAGAAGTTAACTATGGCTACACCTTC. The full variable domain, with the rest looked up from reference TRBV18 and TRBJ1-2, is NAGVMQNPRHLVRRRGQEARLRCSPMKGHSHVYWYRQLPEEGLKFMVYLQKENIIDESGMPKERFSAEFPKEGPSILRIQQVVRGDSAAYFCASSLPTEVNYGYTFGSGTRLTVV.

The chain carries TRBV2 and TRBJ1-1; D is undetermined. The CDR3 covers 11 residues. Between the trimmed V and J ends, which lost 4 bases and 7 bases, there was a span of 7 bases. The germline V gene has CDR1 SNHLY and CDR2 FYNNEI. CDR3 residues: CASSVLDEAFF. Here the CDR3 DNA reads TGTGCCAGCAGTGTATTAGATGAAGCTTTCTTT.

The rearrangement links TRBV4-1 to TRBJ1-5; TRBD1 matches 7 bases. From germline, CDR1 is MGHRA and CDR2 YSYEKL. CDR3 length equals 15 residues. The V segment lost 0 bases and the J segment 7 bases; nucleotides outside the gene matches: 6. The CDR3 DNA reads TGCGCCAGCAGCCAAGAAGACAGGGAGGGGCAGCCCCAGCATTTT. This encodes CASSQEDREGQPQHF.

The CDR3 loop is CASSSTYGYTF. The CDR3 DNA is TGTGCCAGCAGCTCAACCTATGGCTACACCTTC. The J gene is TRBJ1-2, the V gene TRBV5-4; D gene ambiguous. V was clipped by 3 bases and J by 4 bases, with 4 bases between them. Looked up from germline, CDR1 is SGHNT and CDR2 is YYREEE (reference sequence). The CDR3 length is 11 residues.

The chain uses TRBV29-1 and TRBJ2-3; 8 nucleotides align to TRBD1. Germline lookup yields CDR1 SQVTM and CDR2 ANQGSEA. The trim removed 7 bases at V and 0 bases at J, leaving 6 bases unmatched. The CDR3 extends over 14 amino acids. CDR3 nucleotides: TGCAGCGCCGACAGGGGCTTGAGCACAGATACGCAGTATTTT. Protein sequence: CSADRGLSTDTQYF.

V gene TRBV23-1 combines with J gene TRBJ1-3; D remains unclear. TRBV23-1 is placed among ORFs of uncertain function. The germline V and J ends were trimmed by 2 bases and 0 bases, with 5 bases remaining between them. The CDR3 consists of 14 residues. The CDR3 protein is CASSQVVSGNTIYF. In DNA form, the CDR3 reads TGCGCCAGCAGTCAAGTGGTCTCTGGAAACACCATATATTTT.

V is TRBV4-3 and J is TRBJ1-2; the match to TRBD1 covers 9 bases. This CDR3 region has 15 residues. Germline CDR1 and CDR2: LGHNA and YSLEER. V lost 0 bases, J lost 4 bases, and 3 bases stayed unmatched. CDR3 sequence: CASSQEGQGPYGYTF. The CDR3 coding sequence is TGCGCCAGCAGCCAAGAGGGACAGGGCCCCTATGGCTACACCTTC.

The chain is built from TRBV14 and TRBJ2-3, with 10 bases identical to TRBD2. V dropped 4 bases and J dropped 5; count of bases not matched to a gene: 6. Germline values: CDR1 SGHDN, CDR2 FVKESK. The CDR3 has 15 residues. CDR3 protein: CASSLSSGSIDTQYF. The CDR3 coding sequence is TGTGCCAGCAGCCTTTCTAGCGGGAGTATAGATACGCAGTATTTT.

This clone was picked up one time. This sequence joins TRBV19 and TRBJ2-3, with D possibly matching TRBD2 (6 bases). V dropped 3 bases and J dropped 2 bases, with 12 bases sitting between them. The CDR3 is 15 residues long. Germline V gene lookup returns CDR1 LNHDA and CDR2 SQIVND (reference sequence). The CDR3 DNA is TGTGCCAGTAGTATCTCGGGGGTAAACACAGATACGCAGTATTTT. It is translated as CASSISGVNTDTQYF.

This chain joins TRBV28 and TRBJ1-2; 8 nucleotides agree with TRBD1. CDR1 and CDR2 (germline): MDHEN, SYDVKM. The V segment lost 6 bases and the J segment 3 bases; nucleotides outside the gene matches: 6. This CDR3 comprises 14 residues. The CDR3 nucleotides are TGTGCCAGCAGCCCCGGGGGACAGGACTATGGCTACACCTTC. Protein sequence: CASSPGGQDYGYTF.

This sequence joins TRBV18 and TRBJ1-2; no reliable D call. This CDR3 has 15 amino acids. V lost 3 bases and J lost 5, with 16 bases in between. CDR1 is KGHSH and CDR2 is LQKENI in the germline V gene. CDR3 in amino acids: CASSPGAAESYGYTF. Written as DNA, the CDR3 is TGTGCCAGCTCACCGGGAGCCGCTGAGAGTTATGGCTACACCTTC.

The chain recombines TRBV7-2 with TRBJ1-4, with 12 positions matching TRBD1. The V segment lost 6 bases and the J segment 0 bases; nucleotides outside the gene matches: 2. Per the germline V gene, CDR1 is SGHTA and CDR2 is FQGNSA. The CDR3 extends over 16 amino acids. This chain's CDR3 is CASRGTGGSTNEKLFF. DNA for the CDR3: TGTGCCAGCAGGGGGACAGGGGGCTCAACTAATGAAAAACTGTTTTTT.

This chain connects TRBV19 to TRBJ2-1; 10 nucleotides line up with TRBD1. J gave up 5 bases and V 9 bases, and 10 bases lay outside the gene matches. The length of the CDR3 is 15 residues. The germline gives CDR1 LNHDA, CDR2 SQIVND (reference sequence). In DNA form, the CDR3 reads TGTGCCAGCCAGGCGGACAGGGGGTTCCACAATGAGCAGTTCTTC. Encoded protein: CASQADRGFHNEQFF.

The chain recombines TRBV5-1 with TRBJ2-7; the D gene is possibly TRBD2 (6 bases). With 4 bases removed from V and 3 bases from J, the gap between germline ends came to 14 bases. The CDR3 spans 14 residues. Germline CDR1 SGHRS, CDR2 YFSETQ. DNA of the CDR3: TGCGCCAGCAGCAACCTACCAGCGGGCTACGAGCAGTACTTC. This gives the protein CASSNLPAGYEQYF. Supplemented by reference TRBV5-1 and TRBJ2-7, the full variable domain reads KAGVTQTPRYLIKTRGQQVTLSCSPISGHRSVSWYQQTPGQGLQFLFEYFSETQRNKGNFPGRFSGRQFSNSRSEMNVSTLELGDSALYLCASSNLPAGYEQYFGPGTRLTVT.

V gene TRBV13 combines with J gene TRBJ2-5, with D uncertain. V was clipped by 2 bases and J by 4 bases, with 5 bases between them. Germline V gives CDR1 PRHDT, CDR2 FYEKMQ (reference sequence). The CDR3 extends over 12 amino acids. The CDR3 nucleotides are TGTGCCAGCAGCTTAATTTCAGAGACCCAGTACTTC. Residues: CASSLISETQYF.

The V call is TRBV3-1 (or the pseudogene TRBV3-2), the J call TRBJ2-2; tentative D call: TRBD1 (6 bases). V shed 7 bases and J shed 5 bases, with 14 bases lying between them. Germline CDR1 and CDR2: LGHDT and YNNKEL (reference sequence). The CDR3 is made up of 14 amino acids. The chain's CDR3 is CASTPLGQTGELFF. The CDR3 DNA is TGTGCCAGCACGCCTTTAGGACAGACCGGGGAGCTGTTTTTT.

V gene TRBV5-6 combines with J gene TRBJ1-2; 9 bases are shared with TRBD1. The CDR3 has 13 residues. After removal of 6 bases from V and 7 bases from J, the junction contained 7 bases not matched to a gene. CDR1 SGHDT and CDR2 YYEEEE come from the germline V gene. The CDR3 protein is CASTGQGLAGYTF. The CDR3 DNA reads TGTGCCAGCACCGGACAGGGGTTGGCTGGCTACACCTTC.

This clone was found once. This sequence joins TRBV28 and TRBJ1-6, with unresolved D. This CDR3 has 16 amino acids. V lost 3 bases to trimming and J lost 12 bases, with 21 bases between them. CDR1 is MDHEN, CDR2 SYDVKM, per germline. CDR3 residues: CASSFVGGLRPRPLHF. The DNA of the CDR3 is TGTGCCAGCAGTTTCGTGGGTGGACTTAGACCGAGACCCCTCCACTTT.

The V gene is TRBV7-8, the J gene TRBJ1-6; 7 bases are shared with TRBD1. CDR3 size: 16 residues. The junction had 10 bases not matched to a gene; V was cut back by 5 bases and J by 6 bases. Germline V gene sequence: CDR1 SGHVS, CDR2 FQNEAQ. The chain's CDR3 is CASSLNRDRVNSPLHF. The CDR3 region has the DNA TGTGCCAGCAGCCTCAACCGGGACAGAGTTAATTCACCCCTCCACTTT.

The V and J genes are TRBV11-2 and TRBJ1-1; TRBD1 aligns across 8 bases. This CDR3 spans 15 amino acids. Germline CDR1 and CDR2: SGHAT and FQNNGV. V was clipped by 4 bases and J by 0 bases; unmatched bases: 4. This chain's CDR3 is CASSWRQGMNTEAFF. CDR3 in DNA: TGTGCCAGCAGCTGGCGACAGGGGATGAACACTGAAGCTTTCTTT.

This chain uses TRBV11-2 with TRBJ1-6; D uncertain. Germline CDR1 SGHAT, CDR2 FQNNGV. The CDR3 totals 12 residues. V gave up 5 bases and J gave up 13 bases, with 12 bases separating them. The CDR3 DNA reads TGTGCCAGCAGCCCCCAGTCGGGCCCCCTCCACTTT. This encodes CASSPQSGPLHF.

J is TRBJ2-3 and V is TRBV5-5; D assignment may be TRBD1 or TRBD2 (5 bases each). Germline lookup yields CDR1 SGHKS and CDR2 YYEKEE (reference sequence). Trimming took 4 bases from V and 2 from J, leaving 14 bases between them. This CDR3 is built from 15 residues. This chain's CDR3 is CASSSRDGHTDTQYF. The DNA of the CDR3 is TGTGCCAGCAGCAGTCGGGACGGTCACACAGATACGCAGTATTTT.

This chain uses TRBV7-2 with TRBJ2-3, with 7 positions matching TRBD2. The junction had 7 bases not matched to a gene; V was cut back by 3 bases and J by 4 bases. Germline V CDR1 and CDR2: SGHTA, FQGNSA. The length of the CDR3 is 15 residues. This chain's CDR3 is CASSLRESVADTQYF. In DNA form, the CDR3 reads TGTGCCAGCAGCTTGCGGGAGTCGGTGGCAGATACGCAGTATTTT.